This TCR beta chain derives from a study of shared clonotypes between healthy human individuals (TCRdb year 2020). With respect to the entire study: The cohort comprised two women and a few men aged 18 to 49 years. For each donor, three plates each were used for CD4 naive and CD4 memory, two plates were used for CD8 naive, and one plate was used for CD8 memory. The study deeply sequenced blood TCR repertoires of five healthy adults to estimate repertoire size and the extent of clonotype sharing between individuals. Different laboratories and diverse techniques were used to prepare libraries and sequence TCR repertoires, to increase sequencing depth and limit assay-specific biases. Leukapheresis yielded between about 0.94 and 9.5 billion PBMCs per donor. Broad study findings and their caveats: About 4.5% of naive CD4, 3.5% of naive CD8, 2.3% of memory CD4, and 0.35% to 0.4% of memory CD8 clonotypes were shared across four donors. Estimated clonotype richness was generally larger for naive than for memory subsets. Sampling was restricted to blood, and TCR repertoires in tissue are likely to differ from TCR repertoires in blood. Compared with non-shared clonotypes, clonotypes shared by all four sorted-subset donors had higher generation probabilities. The genetic and exposure-history diversity represented was limited by the small number of donors. Even with the large sequencing depth, rarefaction of the sorted-subset datasets indicated that sequencing was incomplete. Pairwise subsampling indicated that sequencing depth was expected to affect the degree of clonotype sharing among donors.

There are 16 amino acids in the CDR3, from cysteine to phenylalanine inclusive. The sequence is cut down to CDR3 DNA, 48 bases in frame from base 1. Taken from the germline V gene (reference sequence), the CDR1 and CDR2 loops are MNHEY and SMNVEV. Trimming costs V 0 bases and J 5 bases, and their ends lie 14 bases apart. Using the deep immunoSEQ assay, TCR CDR3 regions were amplified from genomic DNA by multiplex PCR. Genomic DNA extracted from each cell subset was distributed evenly over all wells of several immunoSEQ 96-well plates, and each plate served as one replicate. For sorted subsets, 200 ng of genomic DNA, equivalent to 30,000 or so T cell genomes, went into each replicate PCR. Purified libraries were measured with a Qubit 3.0 fluorometer, size-checked on a Bioanalyzer 2100, and measured again with the KAPA Library Quantification kit. Every immunoSEQ 96-well plate was sequenced on a dedicated single-read 150-cycle Illumina NextSeq 550 flow cell. Processing in the source paper ran as follows. Because the immunoSEQ output included only junctional sequences and no quality scores, the filtering could not be the same as the filtering used for full-length reads. Sequences were annotated with PyIR, a Python wrapper for IgBLAST v1.9, using IMGT germline references to assign V/J genes and CDR3. Any read was removed if the V/J assignment was weak (E-value above 1e-6), the CDR3 was missing, or the read contained stop codons, out-of-frame junctions, or ambiguous translated residues. V3J clonotypes were defined by identical inferred V gene, J gene, and CDR3 amino acid sequence. Percentage overlap between repertoires was computed as shared unique clonotypes divided by the size of the smaller repertoire. Repertoire richness was assessed with RTK rarefaction, the Chao1 estimator, and Recon v2.1 estimates of unobserved clonotypes. OLGA was used to compute generation probabilities for all TCRbeta clonotypes that the gDNA method yielded from a handful of donors. TCRdb's version of the immuneACCESS table is confined to in-frame rearrangements and falls short of the full clone set. An unresolved V gene accounts for under half of the shortfall where checked; the remainder is of unknown origin. That table supplies the V and J calls and clone size; D and trimming were determined from the DNA. The table for this sample lists around 2.5 million clones; roughly 93% of them were counted only once. The ten largest account for approximately 0.36% of the sample.

Healthy HIV-negative adults with no recently reported acute infections or vaccinations were included as donors. All donors were Caucasian adults living in Nashville, Tennessee, USA. CD4+ T cells were enriched by magnetic negative selection, after which naive cells were positively selected on CD45RA and the negative fraction was taken as the memory subset. Blood was collected by leukapheresis, and PBMCs were isolated by Ficoll-Histopaque density gradient centrifugation and then cryopreserved in liquid nitrogen vapor phase. Analytical flow cytometry was used to check the purity and quantity of every magnetically sorted T cell population. Each sorted fraction had its genomic DNA isolated and then quantified by UV absorbance on a Nanodrop 2000c. This clone was observed a single time. This clone's antigen is unknown. No clone much larger than this one lies a single base away; base qualities are absent.

The sample taken for sequencing was naive CD4+ T cells from PBMCs. In the paper's terms, the cell subset or site label means: CD45RA+ positively selected. This TCR was recovered from a man between 18 and 35 years old in good health. Some clones in this sample may be carry-over from other donors' samples. This receptor chain uses TRBV27 and TRBJ1-5; a weak D assignment points to TRBD1 (5 bases agree). The DNA sequence follows: TGTGCCAGCAGTTTATCCCCGGGACCCAGGGATCAGCCCCAGCATTTT. It codes for CASSLSPGPRDQPQHF.